Given below is one T cell receptor beta chain in context. The data originate from a study of T cells of healthy individuals. TCRdb independently ran MiXCR on the 5' RACE reads; one entry per CDR3 protein. The data show tens of thousands of distinct CDR3 sequences, roughly 16% seen once. Germline CDR1 SGHAT, CDR2 FQNNGV. The CDR3 contains 13 residues. V was trimmed by 4 bases and J by 10 bases, leaving 13 bases between them. The sequence came from a human donor in good health. The V and J genes are TRBV11-2 and TRBJ1-4; weak D call: TRBD1 (5 bases). This chain's CDR3 is CASSSQRGTKLFF. CDR3 DNA sequence: TGTGCCAGCAGCTCCCAACGGGGGACAAAACTGTTTTTT.